One TCR beta chain is described in this entry. Its antigen is undetermined. Produced via immunoSEQ multiplex PCR; TCRdb's table is partial and in-frame only. The data show about 50,000 clones, 75% to 90% seen once. This CDR3 has 14 residues. Per the germline V gene, CDR1 is MGHRA and CDR2 is YSYEKL. Trimming took 2 bases from V and 0 from J, leaving 4 bases between them. The entry originates in a study of T cell responses to AZD1222 COVID-19 vaccine. Whole-study results and caveats: Seropositive at baseline were only a handful of AZD1222 recipients. Spike-specific TCR breadth and depth went up after people got two AZD1222 doses. Of spike-specific TCRs, nearly half reportedly target regions left unmutated in variants. Most donors were white British and more were female, and clonal diversity was possibly underestimated.

This TCR came from an adult in good health. The sample was peripheral blood, taken on day 0 of AZD1222 vaccination. The rearrangement joins TRBV4-1 to TRBJ2-2; D is unresolved. The CDR3 DNA reads as TGCGCCAGCAGCCAACAAGCGAACACCGGGGAGCTGTTTTTT. Residues: CASSQQANTGELFF.